The entry below gives a single TCR beta chain sequence along with its context. Its antigen is not identified. Other DNA sequences in the sample encode the same CDR3. The data derive from a study of shared clonotypes between healthy human individuals. General study findings and limits: Inspection by rarefaction showed sorted-subset sequencing to be incomplete despite large depth.

Germline lookup yields CDR1 SEHNR and CDR2 FQNEAQ (reference sequence). Trimming pared 3 bases from V and 4 bases from J, leaving 6 bases between. CDR3 length: 12 residues. As defined, naive CD8 cells were CD45RO-negative and positively selected for CCR7, with terminally differentiated effector memory CD45RA+ cells excluded. TCRdb's table, derived via immunoSEQ multiplex PCR, lists solely in-frame clones and lacks some. The sample has millions of clones; just under 95% are singletons. The receptor's source is a man younger than 35 in good health. The specimen was naive CD8+ T cells sorted from blood. The rearrangement uses TRBV7-9 and TRBJ1-2; no definite D call. The CDR3 loop reads CASSFGSYGYTF. Here the CDR3 DNA reads TGTGCCAGCAGCTTTGGAAGCTATGGCTACACCTTC.